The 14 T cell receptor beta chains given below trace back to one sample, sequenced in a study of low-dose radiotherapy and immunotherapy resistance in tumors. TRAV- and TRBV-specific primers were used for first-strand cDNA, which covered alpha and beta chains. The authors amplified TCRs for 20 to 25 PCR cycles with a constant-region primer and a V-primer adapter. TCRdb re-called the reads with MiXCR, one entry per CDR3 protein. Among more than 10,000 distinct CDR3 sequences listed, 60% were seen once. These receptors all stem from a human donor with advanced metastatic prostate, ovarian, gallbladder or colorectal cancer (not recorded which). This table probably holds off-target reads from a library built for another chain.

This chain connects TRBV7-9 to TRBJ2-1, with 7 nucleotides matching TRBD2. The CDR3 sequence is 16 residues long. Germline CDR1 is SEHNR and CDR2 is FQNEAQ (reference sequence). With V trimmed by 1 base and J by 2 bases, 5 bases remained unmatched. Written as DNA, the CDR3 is TGTGCCAGCAGCTTAGGCGGACTAGGACCCTACAATGAGCAGTTCTTC. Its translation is CASSLGGLGPYNEQFF.

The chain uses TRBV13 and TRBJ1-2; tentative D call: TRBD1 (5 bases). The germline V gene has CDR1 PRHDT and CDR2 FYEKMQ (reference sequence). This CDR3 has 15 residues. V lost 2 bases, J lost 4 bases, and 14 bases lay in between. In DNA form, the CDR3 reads TGTGCCAGCAGCTTATCGATCGGGGGAGTCTATGGCTACACCTTC. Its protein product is CASSLSIGGVYGYTF.

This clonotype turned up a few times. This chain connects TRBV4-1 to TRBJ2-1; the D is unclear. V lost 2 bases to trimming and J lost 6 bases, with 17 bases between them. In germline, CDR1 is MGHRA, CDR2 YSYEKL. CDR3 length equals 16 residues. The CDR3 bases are TGCGCCAGCAGCCAAATGGGCTTTTTAGATCCCAATGAGCAGTTCTTC. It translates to CASSQMGFLDPNEQFF.

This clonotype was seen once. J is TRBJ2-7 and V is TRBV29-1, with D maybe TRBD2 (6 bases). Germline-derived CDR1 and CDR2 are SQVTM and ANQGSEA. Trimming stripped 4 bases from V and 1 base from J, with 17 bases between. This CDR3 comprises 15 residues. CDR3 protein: CSVVHFRGRSYEQYF. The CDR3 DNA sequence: TGCAGCGTTGTACACTTTCGGGGGAGATCCTACGAGCAGTACTTC.

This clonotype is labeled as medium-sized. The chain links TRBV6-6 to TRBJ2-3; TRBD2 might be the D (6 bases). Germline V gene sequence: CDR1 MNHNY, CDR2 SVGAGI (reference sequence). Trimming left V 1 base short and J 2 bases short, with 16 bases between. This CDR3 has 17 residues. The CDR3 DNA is TGTGCCAGCAGTTACTTTGCCGGGTCTAGCGCCACAGATACGCAGTATTTT. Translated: CASSYFAGSSATDTQYF.

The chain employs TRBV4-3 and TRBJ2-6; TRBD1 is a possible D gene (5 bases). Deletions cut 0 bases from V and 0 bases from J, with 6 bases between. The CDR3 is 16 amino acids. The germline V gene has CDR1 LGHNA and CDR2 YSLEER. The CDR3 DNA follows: TGCGCCAGCAGCCAAGACCAGGGCTCTGGGGCCAACGTCCTGACTTTC. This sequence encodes CASSQDQGSGANVLTF.

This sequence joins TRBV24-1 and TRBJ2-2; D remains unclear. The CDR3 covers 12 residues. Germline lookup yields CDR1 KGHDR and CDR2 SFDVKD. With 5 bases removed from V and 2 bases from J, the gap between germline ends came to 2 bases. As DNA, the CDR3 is TGTGCCACCAGTGTCAACACCGGGGAGCTGTTTTTT. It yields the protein CATSVNTGELFF.

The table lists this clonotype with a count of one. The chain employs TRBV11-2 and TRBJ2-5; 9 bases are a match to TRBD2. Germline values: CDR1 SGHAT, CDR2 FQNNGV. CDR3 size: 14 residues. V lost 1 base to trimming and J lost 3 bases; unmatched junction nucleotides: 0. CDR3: CASSLASGEETQYF. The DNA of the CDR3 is TGTGCCAGCAGCTTAGCTAGCGGGGAAGAGACCCAGTACTTC.

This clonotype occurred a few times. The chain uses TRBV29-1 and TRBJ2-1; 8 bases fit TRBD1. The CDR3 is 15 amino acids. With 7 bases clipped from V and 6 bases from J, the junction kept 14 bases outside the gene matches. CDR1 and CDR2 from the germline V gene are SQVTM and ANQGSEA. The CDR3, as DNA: TGCAGCGGCCTCTCCGCAGGGGGCCTCAGCAATGAGCAGTTCTTC. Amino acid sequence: CSGLSAGGLSNEQFF.

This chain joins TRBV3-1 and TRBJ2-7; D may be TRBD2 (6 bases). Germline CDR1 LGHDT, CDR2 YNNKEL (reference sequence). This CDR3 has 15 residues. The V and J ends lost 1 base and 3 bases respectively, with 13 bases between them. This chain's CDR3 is CASSQGGDLIYEQYF. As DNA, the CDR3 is TGTGCCAGCAGCCAAGGTGGGGACTTAATCTACGAGCAGTACTTC.

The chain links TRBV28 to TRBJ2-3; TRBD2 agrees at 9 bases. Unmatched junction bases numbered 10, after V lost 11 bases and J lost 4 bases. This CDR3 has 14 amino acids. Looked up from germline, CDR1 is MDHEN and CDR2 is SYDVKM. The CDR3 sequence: CALSPSGIPDTQYF. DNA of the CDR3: TGTGCCCTTTCCCCTAGCGGGATACCAGATACGCAGTATTTT.

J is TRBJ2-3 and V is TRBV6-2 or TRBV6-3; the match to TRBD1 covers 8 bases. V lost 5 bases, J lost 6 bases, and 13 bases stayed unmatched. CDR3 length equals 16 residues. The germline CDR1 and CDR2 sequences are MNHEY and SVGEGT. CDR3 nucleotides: TGTGCCAGCAGTCAGGAGGCCGGGACAGGACCGGATACGCAGTATTTT. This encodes CASSQEAGTGPDTQYF.

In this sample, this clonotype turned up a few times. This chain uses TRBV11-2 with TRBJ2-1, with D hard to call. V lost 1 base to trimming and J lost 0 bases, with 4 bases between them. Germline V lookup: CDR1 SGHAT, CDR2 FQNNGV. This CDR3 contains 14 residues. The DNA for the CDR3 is TGTGCCAGCAGCTTAGTGAGCTCCTACAATGAGCAGTTCTTC. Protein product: CASSLVSSYNEQFF.

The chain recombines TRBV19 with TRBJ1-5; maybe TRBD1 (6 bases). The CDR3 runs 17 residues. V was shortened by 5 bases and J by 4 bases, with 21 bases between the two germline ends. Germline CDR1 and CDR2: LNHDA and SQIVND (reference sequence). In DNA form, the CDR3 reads TGTGCCAGTAGTTCAGGGGCCCCCTCTGGGGTGAATCAGCCCCAGCATTTT. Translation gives CASSSGAPSGVNQPQHF. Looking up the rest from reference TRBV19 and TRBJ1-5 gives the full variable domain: DGGITQSPKYLFRKEGQNVTLSCEQNLNHDAMYWYRQDPGQGLRLIYYSQIVNDFQKGDIAEGYSVSREKKESFPLTVTSAQKNPTAFYLCASSSGAPSGVNQPQHFGDGTRLSIL.